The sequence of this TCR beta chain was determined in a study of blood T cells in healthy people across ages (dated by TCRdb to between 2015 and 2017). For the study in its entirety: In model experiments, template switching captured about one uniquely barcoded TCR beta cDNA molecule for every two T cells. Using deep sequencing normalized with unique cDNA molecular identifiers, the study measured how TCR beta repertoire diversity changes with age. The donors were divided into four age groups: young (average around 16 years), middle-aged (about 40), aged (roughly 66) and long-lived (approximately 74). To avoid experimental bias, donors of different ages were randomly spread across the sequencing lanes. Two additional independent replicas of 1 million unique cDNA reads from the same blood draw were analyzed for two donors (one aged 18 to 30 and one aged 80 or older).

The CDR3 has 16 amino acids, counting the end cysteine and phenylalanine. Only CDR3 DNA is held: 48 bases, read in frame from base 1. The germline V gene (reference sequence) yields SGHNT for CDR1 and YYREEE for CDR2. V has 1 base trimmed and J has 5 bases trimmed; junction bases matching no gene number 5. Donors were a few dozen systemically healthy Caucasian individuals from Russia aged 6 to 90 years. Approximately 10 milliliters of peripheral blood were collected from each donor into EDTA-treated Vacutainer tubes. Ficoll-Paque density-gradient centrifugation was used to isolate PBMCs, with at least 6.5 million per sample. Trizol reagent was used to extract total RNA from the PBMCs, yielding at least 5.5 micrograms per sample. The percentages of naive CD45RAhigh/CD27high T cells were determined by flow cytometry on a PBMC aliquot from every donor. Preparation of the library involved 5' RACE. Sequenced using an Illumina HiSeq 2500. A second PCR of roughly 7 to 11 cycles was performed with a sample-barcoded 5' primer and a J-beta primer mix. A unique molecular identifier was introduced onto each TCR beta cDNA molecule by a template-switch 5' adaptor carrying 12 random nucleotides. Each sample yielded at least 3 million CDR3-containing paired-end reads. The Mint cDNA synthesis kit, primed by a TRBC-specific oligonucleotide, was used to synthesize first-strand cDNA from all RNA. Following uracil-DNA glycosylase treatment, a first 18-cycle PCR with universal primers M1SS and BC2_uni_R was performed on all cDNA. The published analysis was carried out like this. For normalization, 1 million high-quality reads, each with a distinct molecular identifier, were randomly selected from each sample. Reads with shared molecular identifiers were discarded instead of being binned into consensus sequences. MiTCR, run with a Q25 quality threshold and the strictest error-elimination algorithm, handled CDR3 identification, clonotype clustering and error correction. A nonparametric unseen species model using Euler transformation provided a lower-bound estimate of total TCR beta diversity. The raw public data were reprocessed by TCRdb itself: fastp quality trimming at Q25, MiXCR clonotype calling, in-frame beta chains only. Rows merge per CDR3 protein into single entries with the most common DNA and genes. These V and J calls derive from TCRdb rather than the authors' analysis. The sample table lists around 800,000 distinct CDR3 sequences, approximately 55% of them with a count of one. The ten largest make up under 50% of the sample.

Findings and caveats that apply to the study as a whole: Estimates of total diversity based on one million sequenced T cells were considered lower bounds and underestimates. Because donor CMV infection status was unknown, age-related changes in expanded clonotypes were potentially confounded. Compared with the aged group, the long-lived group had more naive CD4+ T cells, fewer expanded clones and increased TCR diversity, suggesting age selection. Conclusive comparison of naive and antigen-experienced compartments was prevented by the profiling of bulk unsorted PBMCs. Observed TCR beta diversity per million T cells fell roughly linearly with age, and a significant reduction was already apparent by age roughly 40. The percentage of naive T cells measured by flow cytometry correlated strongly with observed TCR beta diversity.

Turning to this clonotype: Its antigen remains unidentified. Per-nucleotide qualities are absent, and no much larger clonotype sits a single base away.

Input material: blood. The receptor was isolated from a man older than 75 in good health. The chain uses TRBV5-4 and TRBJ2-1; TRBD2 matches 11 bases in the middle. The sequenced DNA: TGTGCCAGCAGCTTGTCTCTAGCGGGAGGAAACAATGAGCAGTTCTTC. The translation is CASSLSLAGGNNEQFF.